One sample yielded the 20 T cell receptor beta chains listed below, sequenced in a study of long-term antiretroviral therapy in people with HIV. They ran version v3.0 of the immunoSEQ assay at survey level. The method was immunoSEQ multiplex PCR; TCRdb's version includes in-frame clones alone and lacks a portion of them. The sample records around 43,000 clones, about 94% being singletons. Specimen: unsorted PBMCs, collected around 9 years after starting antiretroviral therapy. The receptors stem from a man aged 30-40 years with HIV.

This clone has a single count. CDR3 sequence reads: CASSFMGGAYEQYV. As DNA, the CDR3 is TGTGCCAGCAGCTTTATGGGGGGGGCCTACGAGCAGTACGTC. V and J are TRBV7-9 and TRBJ2-7, with 7 nucleotides matching TRBD2. The CDR3 totals 14 residues. V lost 3 bases and J lost 2; bases outside the gene matches: 4. Germline V CDR1 and CDR2: SEHNR, FQNEAQ (reference sequence).

The genes are TRBV11-2 and TRBJ2-1; tentatively, D is TRBD1 (6 bases). Germline V lookup: CDR1 SGHAT, CDR2 FQNNGV. V was pared by 3 bases and J by 0 bases, with 6 bases between. The CDR3 has 14 amino acids. CDR3 bases: TGTGCCAGCAGCTTGGACAGCTCCTACAATGAGCAGTTCTTC. It specifies CASSLDSSYNEQFF.

V usage is TRBV6-1 and J usage is TRBJ1-4; maybe TRBD1 (5 bases). Germline CDR1 is MNHNS and CDR2 is SASEGT. CDR3 size: 15 residues. Trimming left V 8 bases short and J 5 bases short, with 18 bases between. The CDR3 reads CASPRPGRGNEKLFF. CDR3 bases: TGTGCCAGCCCCCGCCCGGGACGGGGGAATGAAAAACTGTTTTTT.

The chain combines TRBV7-9 with TRBJ1-5, with a tentative D call TRBD1 (5 bases). Germline CDR1 reads SEHNR; CDR2 reads FQNEAQ (reference sequence). With 5 bases removed from V and 0 bases from J, the gap between germline ends came to 11 bases. This CDR3 has 15 amino acids. Here the CDR3 DNA reads TGTGCCAGCAGCCCCGGGACGTTTAGCAATCAGCCCCAGCATTTT. Encoded protein: CASSPGTFSNQPQHF. Together with reference TRBV7-9 and TRBJ1-5, the CDR3 gives the full variable domain: DTGVSQNPRHKITKRGQNVTFRCDPISEHNRLYWYRQTLGQGPEFLTYFQNEAQLEKSRLLSDRFSAERPKGSFSTLEIQRTEQGDSAMYLCASSPGTFSNQPQHFGDGTRLSIL.

Here the CDR3 DNA reads TGCGCCAGCAACAAAGGGGGGGCCGGGGAAGAGACCCAGTACTTC. Translated: CASNKGGAGEETQYF. The J gene is TRBJ2-5, the V gene TRBV5-1; weak D call: TRBD2 (7 bases). With 6 bases removed from V and 3 bases from J, the gap between germline ends came to 18 bases. Germline V gene lookup returns CDR1 SGHRS and CDR2 YFSETQ. CDR3 length equals 15 residues.

The chain couples TRBV19 to TRBJ2-5; 11 nucleotides match TRBD2. The CDR3 contains 16 residues. V lost 7 bases, J lost 2 bases, and 9 bases stayed unmatched. Germline values: CDR1 LNHDA, CDR2 SQIVND (reference sequence). The CDR3 DNA follows: TGTGCCAGTACTAGCGGGGGGACGAGGGGGCAAGAGACCCAGTACTTC. Its translation: CASTSGGTRGQETQYF.

This clone was counted once. This chain connects TRBV28 to TRBJ1-3; the D gene is possibly TRBD1 (5 bases). Trimming took off 7 bases at V and 3 bases at J, with 19 bases between the two ends. The CDR3 contains 16 residues. The germline CDR1 and CDR2 sequences are MDHEN and SYDVKM. The CDR3: CASTPPEGRVGNTIYF. As DNA, the CDR3 is TGTGCCAGCACGCCCCCCGAGGGCAGGGTTGGAAACACCATATATTTT.

DNA for the CDR3: TGTGCCAGTAGTATTCGTTCCAGGAACACTGAAGCTTTCTTT. Protein: CASSIRSRNTEAFF. The gene calls are TRBV19 and TRBJ1-1; no clear D gene. Between the trimmed V and J ends, which lost 3 bases and 1 base, there was a span of 9 bases. The CDR3 is made up of 14 amino acids. Germline V gene sequence: CDR1 LNHDA, CDR2 SQIVND (reference sequence).

This CDR3 reads CASSAPGSSTDTQYF. The DNA for the CDR3 is TGTGCCAGCAGCGCCCCAGGCTCTAGCACAGATACGCAGTATTTT. The chain recombines TRBV7-9 with TRBJ2-3; D is undetermined. The CDR3 sequence is 15 residues long. V was shortened by 5 bases and J by 0 bases, with 12 bases between the two germline ends. Germline-derived CDR1 and CDR2 are SEHNR and FQNEAQ (reference sequence). Looking up the rest from reference TRBV7-9 and TRBJ2-3 gives the full variable domain: DTGVSQNPRHKITKRGQNVTFRCDPISEHNRLYWYRQTLGQGPEFLTYFQNEAQLEKSRLLSDRFSAERPKGSFSTLEIQRTEQGDSAMYLCASSAPGSSTDTQYFGPGTRLTVL.

The chain combines TRBV14 with TRBJ1-5; 8 bases line up with TRBD1. V shed 4 bases and J 9 bases; nucleotides not matched to a gene: 5. The CDR3 totals 13 residues. The germline V gene encodes CDR1 SGHDN and CDR2 FVKESK. Written as DNA, the CDR3 is TGTGCCAGCAGCCTGGGACAGGCGGGGCCCCAGCATTTT. Translated: CASSLGQAGPQHF.

In DNA form, the CDR3 reads TGTGCCAGCAGCATACAGGGGGGGAACACTGAAGCTTTCTTT. Its translation: CASSIQGGNTEAFF. The chain carries TRBV7-2 and TRBJ1-1; 8 nucleotides line up with TRBD1. The germline CDR1 and CDR2 sequences are SGHTA and FQGNSA. The CDR3 is 14 residues long. Unmatched junction bases numbered 3, after V lost 5 bases and J lost 1 base.

This chain joins TRBV5-1 and TRBJ1-2, with TRBD1 as a possible D gene (5 bases). The CDR3 is 14 amino acids. Germline lookup yields CDR1 SGHRS and CDR2 YFSETQ. Trimming shortened V by 3 bases and J by 3 bases, and 12 bases separated the two germline ends. CDR3 amino acids: CASSSTGTDYGYTF. DNA for the CDR3: TGCGCCAGCAGCTCAACTGGGACGGACTATGGCTACACCTTC.

The chain joins TRBV30 to TRBJ1-2, with a tentative D call TRBD1 (5 bases). The CDR3 has 14 amino acids. Trimming cost V 5 bases and J 8 bases, with 21 bases left between them. Germline V gives CDR1 GTSNPN, CDR2 SVGIG (reference sequence). In DNA form, the CDR3 reads TGTGCCTGGTCCCCGGGGGGGGGTTCTGCGGGCTACACCTTC. Amino acid sequence: CAWSPGGGSAGYTF.

This chain uses TRBV2 with TRBJ2-7; D might be TRBD1 or TRBD2, each matching 5 bases. CDR1 is SNHLY and CDR2 is FYNNEI in the germline V gene. Deletions cut 4 bases from V and 6 bases from J, with 13 bases between. The CDR3 is 13 amino acids. The DNA of the CDR3 is TGTGCCAGCAGTGGGACCGGGGCCGGCGAGCAGTACTTC. It is translated as CASSGTGAGEQYF.

The rearrangement uses TRBV5-1 and TRBJ2-3; 9 bases are shared with TRBD2. This CDR3 is 18 amino acids long. CDR1 is SGHRS and CDR2 is YFSETQ in the germline V gene. V lost 1 base to trimming and J lost 1 base; unmatched junction nucleotides: 10. Here the CDR3 reads CASSLSGGTLLGTDTQYF. Written as DNA, the CDR3 is TGCGCCAGCAGCTTGAGCGGGGGGACCCTTCTAGGCACAGATACGCAGTATTTT.

This rearrangement joins TRBV27 to TRBJ1-2; 8 bases are shared with TRBD1. Germline V gene data show CDR1 as MNHEY and CDR2 as SMNVEV (reference sequence). V trimming: 4 bases; J trimming: 6 bases; junction bases outside the gene matches: 4. The CDR3 length is 13 residues. This CDR3 is CASSSGGGHGYTF. For the CDR3, the DNA is TGTGCCAGCAGTTCAGGGGGCGGACATGGCTACACCTTC.

The J gene is TRBJ1-6, the V gene TRBV15; the D gene is possibly TRBD1 (5 bases). Germline V CDR1 and CDR2: LNHNV, YYDKDF (reference sequence). The V and J ends lost 0 bases and 2 bases respectively, with 11 bases between them. The CDR3 consists of 17 residues. CDR3 DNA: TGTGCCACCAGCAGAGATCGTCCAGGGCCCTATAATTCACCCCTCCACTTT. Amino acids: CATSRDRPGPYNSPLHF.

The chain carries TRBV4-1 and TRBJ2-6; the D is unclear. CDR1 and CDR2 (germline): MGHRA, YSYEKL. This CDR3 is 15 amino acids long. Trimming shortened V by 1 base and J by 3 bases, and 7 bases separated the two germline ends. For the CDR3, the DNA is TGCGCCAGCAGCCAAGTAGGATTTGGGGCCAACGTCCTGACTTTC. This translates into CASSQVGFGANVLTF.

The chain has TRBV5-1 and TRBJ1-6; D is unclear. With 4 bases removed from V and 3 bases from J, the gap between germline ends came to 8 bases. Germline lookup yields CDR1 SGHRS and CDR2 YFSETQ. This CDR3 has 14 amino acids. CDR3 region: CASSAQFYNSPLHF. The CDR3 coding sequence is TGCGCCAGCAGCGCGCAGTTCTATAATTCACCCCTCCACTTT.

The chain recombines TRBV7-9 with TRBJ2-2; 11 bases agree with TRBD2. The V gene's germline CDR1 is SEHNR and CDR2 FQNEAQ (reference sequence). The ends lost 4 bases at V and 4 bases at J; junction bases unmatched: 5. The CDR3 is 16 residues long. CDR3 loop: CASSSTSGGRTGELFF. The CDR3 DNA follows: TGTGCCAGCAGCTCAACTAGCGGGGGCCGCACCGGGGAGCTGTTTTTT.